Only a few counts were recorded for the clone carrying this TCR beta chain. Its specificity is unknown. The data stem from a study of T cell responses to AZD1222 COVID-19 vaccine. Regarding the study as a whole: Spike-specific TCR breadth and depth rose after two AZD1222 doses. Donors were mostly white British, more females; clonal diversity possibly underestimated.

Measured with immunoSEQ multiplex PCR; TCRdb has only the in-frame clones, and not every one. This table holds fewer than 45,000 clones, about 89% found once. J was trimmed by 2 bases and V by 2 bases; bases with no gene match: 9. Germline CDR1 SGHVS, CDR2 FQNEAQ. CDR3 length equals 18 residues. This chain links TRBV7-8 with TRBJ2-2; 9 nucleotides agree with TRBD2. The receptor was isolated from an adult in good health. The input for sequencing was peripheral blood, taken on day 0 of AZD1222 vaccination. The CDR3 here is CASSLLPAGGYNTGELFF. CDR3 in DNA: TGTGCCAGCAGCTTATTACCAGCGGGGGGTTATAACACCGGGGAGCTGTTTTTT. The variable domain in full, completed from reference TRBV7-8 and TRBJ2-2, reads GAGVSQSPRYKVAKRGQDVALRCDPISGHVSLFWYQQALGQGPEFLTYFQNEAQLDKSGLPSDRFFAERPEGSVSTLKIQRTQQEDSAVYLCASSLLPAGGYNTGELFFGEGSRLTVL.